A single sample is the source of the 27 T cell receptor beta chains below, sequenced in a study of breast tumors, draining lymph nodes, adjacent tissues. TCRdb fed the multiplex PCR reads into MiXCR, producing one record per CDR3 protein. The top ten clones hold about 1.4% of a sample with about 230,000 distinct CDR3 sequences, about 30% of them seen once. Breast cancer patients provided tissue from their axillary draining lymph nodes. Material: axillary lymph node tissue. These receptors were taken from a female donor with breast cancer. Some clones in this sample may be carry-over from other donors' samples.

This chain links TRBV20-1 with TRBJ1-1; D is uncertain. CDR1 is DFQATT, CDR2 SNEGSKA, per germline (reference sequence). This CDR3 has 13 residues. The V end was cut by 6 bases, the J end by 1 base, with 12 bases between. CDR3 in DNA: TGCAGTGCCCCCAGGTTAACGAACACTGAAGCTTTCTTT. It codes for CSAPRLTNTEAFF.

The rearrangement joins TRBV27 to TRBJ1-2, with D perhaps TRBD1 (6 bases). The V gene lost 5 bases and the J gene lost 1 base, with 14 bases spanning the gap. This CDR3 spans 15 amino acids. Germline assignment: CDR1 MNHEY and CDR2 SMNVEV (reference sequence). The CDR3 bases are TGTGCCAGCAGTGCCCTATGGACAGATAACTATGGCTACACCTTC. Its protein is CASSALWTDNYGYTF.

There are a few counts of this clonotype. V is TRBV18 and J is TRBJ1-1; D is perhaps TRBD1 (5 bases). Trimming cost V 4 bases and J 2 bases, with 11 bases left between them. Germline V lookup: CDR1 KGHSH, CDR2 LQKENI. The CDR3 runs 14 residues. This CDR3 is CASSLGTGNTEAFF. CDR3 nucleotide sequence: TGTGCCAGCTCACTCGGGACTGGAAACACTGAAGCTTTCTTT. Together with reference TRBV18 and TRBJ1-1, the CDR3 gives the full variable domain: NAGVMQNPRHLVRRRGQEARLRCSPMKGHSHVYWYRQLPEEGLKFMVYLQKENIIDESGMPKERFSAEFPKEGPSILRIQQVVRGDSAAYFCASSLGTGNTEAFFGQGTRLTVV.

Concerning this clonotype: A much larger clone sits a single nucleotide away, making a read error possible. V and J are TRBV12-3 or TRBV12-4 and TRBJ1-2; TRBD1 agrees at 11 bases. The CDR3 is 14 amino acids. V shed 9 bases, J shed 4 bases, and the junction held 7 bases outside the gene matches. CDR3 in DNA: TGTGCCAGTAAAAACGGACAGGGGGCCTATGGCTACACCTTC. It yields the protein CASKNGQGAYGYTF.

This clonotype has a count of ten or more. This chain uses TRBV11-3 with TRBJ2-7; TRBD2 might be the D (6 bases). The CDR3 runs 14 residues. Per germline, CDR1 SGHNT and CDR2 YENEEA. Trimming shortened V by 3 bases and J by 4 bases, and 13 bases separated the two germline ends. CDR3 DNA: TGTGCCAGCAGCTTGACGGGAGTTCTTTACGAGCAGTACTTC. Its protein product is CASSLTGVLYEQYF.

The rearrangement uses TRBV7-6 and TRBJ2-2; D is undetermined. This CDR3 has 16 residues. V lost 5 bases, J lost 5 bases, and 18 bases lay in between. The germline V gene encodes CDR1 SGHVS and CDR2 FNYEAQ. CDR3 sequence reads: CASSPEETILTGELFF. The CDR3, as DNA: TGTGCCAGCAGCCCTGAAGAGACGATTTTGACCGGGGAGCTGTTTTTT. Combining the CDR3 with reference TRBV7-6 and TRBJ2-2 gives the whole variable domain GAGVSQSPRYKVTKRGQDVALRCDPISGHVSLYWYRQALGQGPEFLTYFNYEAQQDKSGLPNDRFSAERPEGSISTLTIQRTEQRDSAMYRCASSPEETILTGELFFGEGSRLTVL.

The chain couples TRBV12-3 or TRBV12-4 to TRBJ1-6; the D is unclear. This CDR3 has 12 amino acids. Trimming cost V 6 bases and J 9 bases, with 9 bases left between them. The CDR3, as DNA: TGTGCCAGCAGACTTGGACGTTCACCCCTCCACTTT. It yields the protein CASRLGRSPLHF.

This clonotype was observed at least ten times. The chain recombines TRBV11-3 with TRBJ2-2; D is ambiguous. Germline CDR1 and CDR2: SGHNT and YENEEA. With 1 base removed from V and 7 bases from J, the gap between germline ends came to 7 bases. This CDR3 spans 13 amino acids. The CDR3 DNA is TGTGCCAGCAGCTTAGGCCGGATCGGGGAGCTGTTTTTT. Translation gives CASSLGRIGELFF.

V is TRBV15 and J is TRBJ2-1; D ambiguous. The germline V and J ends were trimmed by 0 bases and 9 bases, with 9 bases remaining between them. CDR3 length: 13 amino acids. From germline, CDR1 is LNHNV and CDR2 YYDKDF (reference sequence). The CDR3 DNA follows: TGTGCCACCAGCAGAGATACCGGCGTTGAGCAGTTCTTC. Residues: CATSRDTGVEQFF.

This clonotype was detected ten times or more. The chain combines TRBV30 with TRBJ1-2; 7 bases match TRBD1. The V gene's germline CDR1 is GTSNPN and CDR2 SVGIG (reference sequence). The CDR3 loop spans 11 amino acids. The V segment lost 3 bases and the J segment 8 bases; nucleotides outside the gene matches: 3. The CDR3 nucleotides are TGTGCCTGGAGAGGGGGCGGGGGCTACACCTTC. Translation gives CAWRGGGGYTF.

This clonotype was seen repeatedly, ten times or more. A much larger clone lies one base from this, so it may be a read error. The rearrangement links TRBV20-1 to TRBJ2-7, with a tentative D call TRBD1 (5 bases). Germline lookup yields CDR1 DFQATT and CDR2 SNEGSKA (reference sequence). The CDR3 length is 11 residues. CDR3 nucleotides: TGCAGTTTGAAGGACAACTACGAGCAGTCCTTC. Translation gives CSLKDNYEQSF.

This chain connects TRBV7-9 to TRBJ2-3; 7 bases match TRBD1. Germline trimming cut 5 bases from V and 2 bases from J; bases unmatched to any gene: 7. Germline CDR1 SEHNR, CDR2 FQNEAQ (reference sequence). The CDR3 spans 15 residues. Here the CDR3 DNA reads TGTGCCAGCAGCACGACAGGGTCCAACACAGATACGCAGTATTTT. This gives the protein CASSTTGSNTDTQYF.

This clonotype was picked up many times. The V and J genes are TRBV20-1 and TRBJ2-7; TRBD1 aligns across 7 bases. J gave up 1 base and V 7 bases, and 7 bases lay outside the gene matches. The germline V gene encodes CDR1 DFQATT and CDR2 SNEGSKA (reference sequence). This CDR3 comprises 13 residues. The CDR3, as DNA: TGCAGTGGCATGGCAGGGGGTTCCTACGAGCAGTACTTC. Translating it yields CSGMAGGSYEQYF.

In this sample, this clonotype turned up many times. The rearrangement joins TRBV20-1 to TRBJ2-5, with 9 bases matching TRBD2. The germline V gene has CDR1 DFQATT and CDR2 SNEGSKA (reference sequence). V dropped 5 bases and J dropped 4; count of bases not matched to a gene: 5. This CDR3 spans 13 amino acids. Here the CDR3 DNA reads TGCAGTGCTGGGATTAGCGGGAGAGAGACCCAGTACTTC. Translation: CSAGISGRETQYF.

This clonotype was counted many times. The chain recombines TRBV5-1 with TRBJ2-3, with D tentatively TRBD1 or TRBD2 (5 bases each). Trimming cost V 2 bases and J 4 bases, with 11 bases left between them. Germline V CDR1 and CDR2: SGHRS, YFSETQ. This CDR3 is built from 14 residues. The CDR3 is CASSFEGPPDTQYF. As DNA, the CDR3 is TGCGCCAGCAGCTTCGAGGGGCCTCCAGATACGCAGTATTTT. The variable domain in full, with the rest retrieved from reference TRBV5-1 and TRBJ2-3, is KAGVTQTPRYLIKTRGQQVTLSCSPISGHRSVSWYQQTPGQGLQFLFEYFSETQRNKGNFPGRFSGRQFSNSRSEMNVSTLELGDSALYLCASSFEGPPDTQYFGPGTRLTVL.

The chain couples TRBV6-5 to TRBJ2-1; TRBD2 matches 12 bases. Germline values: CDR1 MNHEY, CDR2 SVGAGI. The CDR3 spans 19 residues. V dropped 2 bases and J dropped 1; count of bases not matched to a gene: 9. CDR3 coding DNA: TGTGCCAGCAGTTACGGGGCTAGCGGGAGGGCCGGGTCCTACAATGAGCAGTTCTTC. This codes for CASSYGASGRAGSYNEQFF.

The chain joins TRBV6-1 to TRBJ2-7; TRBD2 aligns across 11 bases. The CDR3 has 15 residues. In germline, CDR1 is MNHNS, CDR2 SASEGT. V shed 5 bases and J 0 bases; nucleotides not matched to a gene: 3. CDR3 in amino acids: CASSRGTSGSYEQYF. In DNA form, the CDR3 reads TGTGCCAGCAGTCGCGGGACTAGCGGCTCCTACGAGCAGTACTTC.

This clonotype has at least ten counts. The junction shows a germline mismatch at one end, possibly a read error. The chain recombines TRBV6-5 with TRBJ2-7, with 7 bases aligning to TRBD2. The germline CDR1 and CDR2 sequences are MNHEY and SVGAGI. CDR3 length equals 12 residues. The CDR3: CASSHSGGEQYF. DNA of the CDR3: TGTGCCAGCAGTCACTCGGGGGGCGAGCAGTACTTC.

This clonotype occurred many times. The chain is built from TRBV7-9 and TRBJ2-7; D unclear. Trimming removed 5 bases from V and 2 bases from J, with 10 bases in between. The CDR3 spans 13 residues. CDR1 and CDR2 (germline): SEHNR, FQNEAQ (reference sequence). The DNA of the CDR3 is TGTGCCAGCAGCGGTCGCGGAACCTACGAGCAGTACTTC. It yields the protein CASSGRGTYEQYF. The full variable domain, completed using reference TRBV7-9 and TRBJ2-7, is DTGVSQNPRHKITKRGQNVTFRCDPISEHNRLYWYRQTLGQGPEFLTYFQNEAQLEKSRLLSDRFSAERPKGSFSTLEIQRTEQGDSAMYLCASSGRGTYEQYFGPGTRLTVT.

This clonotype occurred many times. This rearrangement joins TRBV7-9 to TRBJ2-2; D is possibly TRBD1 (5 bases). The CDR3 runs to 14 residues. Germline V lookup: CDR1 SEHNR, CDR2 FQNEAQ (reference sequence). V was cut by 1 base and J by 3 bases, with 6 bases left in between. CDR3 nucleotide sequence: TGTGCCAGCAGCTTAGGGACATACACCGGGGAGCTGTTTTTT. This sequence encodes CASSLGTYTGELFF.

This clonotype was observed at least ten times. This rearrangement joins TRBV5-1 to TRBJ2-1, with 9 bases lining up with TRBD2. Germline CDR1 is SGHRS and CDR2 is YFSETQ. This CDR3 spans 17 amino acids. V lost 4 bases, J lost 7 bases, and 15 bases stayed unmatched. CDR3 loop: CASSQADRAGGWNEQFF. As DNA, the CDR3 is TGCGCCAGCAGCCAAGCCGATCGAGCGGGAGGATGGAATGAGCAGTTCTTC.

This clonotype was found once. The chain combines TRBV12-3 or TRBV12-4 with TRBJ2-2, with no clear D. The CDR3 is made up of 15 amino acids. Trimming took 6 bases from V and 4 from J, leaving 15 bases between them. CDR3: CASSVARVSTGELFF. CDR3 DNA: TGTGCCAGCAGCGTTGCGAGAGTATCCACCGGGGAGCTGTTTTTT.

This clonotype was counted ten times or more. The V call is TRBV6-4, the J call TRBJ1-2; D is unresolved. V gave up 5 bases and J gave up 2 bases, with 12 bases separating them. This CDR3 region has 14 residues. Germline V gene data show CDR1 as MRHNA and CDR2 as SNTAGT. CDR3: CASSLIEVNYGYTF. Written as DNA, the CDR3 is TGTGCCAGCAGTTTAATAGAGGTAAACTATGGCTACACCTTC.

Ten or more counts support this clonotype. V is TRBV20-1 and J is TRBJ1-6; 10 bases align to TRBD1. V was pared by 1 base and J by 4 bases, with 7 bases of the junction left unmatched. Germline V gene lookup returns CDR1 DFQATT and CDR2 SNEGSKA (reference sequence). The CDR3 spans 17 residues. The CDR3 nucleotides read TGCAGTGCTAGAGGGGGACAGGGGCGAACTTATAATTCACCCCTCCACTTT. Its protein is CSARGGQGRTYNSPLHF.

This clonotype was seen ten or more times. The V and J genes are TRBV2 and TRBJ2-1; TRBD2 agrees at 8 bases. The CDR3 totals 14 residues. V was clipped by 6 bases and J by 4 bases; unmatched bases: 5. Germline CDR1 SNHLY, CDR2 FYNNEI. CDR3 bases: TGTGCCAGCAGGGGAACTAGCGGTTACAATGAGCAGTTCTTC. Translating gives CASRGTSGYNEQFF.

This clonotype came up many times. The rearrangement links TRBV6-1 to TRBJ2-5; a weak D match, TRBD1 (6 bases). The length of the CDR3 is 17 residues. Germline-derived CDR1 and CDR2 are MNHNS and SASEGT. V lost 2 bases, J lost 4 bases, and 20 bases lay in between. The CDR3 sequence: CASSENPSTGLRETQYF. CDR3 nucleotide sequence: TGTGCCAGCAGTGAAAACCCCTCGACAGGCCTCCGAGAGACCCAGTACTTC.

This clonotype was counted between two and nine times. The genes are TRBV13 and TRBJ1-1, with D possibly TRBD1 on 5 matching bases. Germline CDR1 PRHDT, CDR2 FYEKMQ (reference sequence). V was pared by 3 bases and J by 8 bases, with 13 bases between. CDR3 length: 13 amino acids. CDR3 bases: TGTGCCAGCAGCTTCGGGCAGGGAATGGAAGCTTTCTTT. Its translation: CASSFGQGMEAFF.